A single sample gave rise to the 7 T cell receptor beta chains below, sequenced in a study of vaccination and CD4 T cells after COVID-19. These receptors' antigens are unknown. Treatment described: approximately nine-day PBMC culture with coronavirus spike peptide pools or control peptides (ViraFEST assay). Cultured CD4+ T-cell DNA underwent Oncomine TCR Beta short-read sequencing. TCRdb reprocessed the PCR reads with MiXCR, giving one entry per CDR3 protein. The data show roughly 22,000 distinct CDR3 sequences, with approximately 32% seen just once and roughly an eighth held by the top ten. The sequencing input was cultured CD4+ T cells from blood. The source is a human donor with COVID-19.

The chain links TRBV29-1 to TRBJ2-2; 8 nucleotides agree with TRBD2. CDR3 length: 14 amino acids. J was trimmed by 1 base and V by 5 bases; bases with no gene match: 3. Germline-derived CDR1 and CDR2 are SQVTM and ANQGSEA. The CDR3 DNA reads as TGCAGCGTTCTCGGGGGGGGGAACACCGGGGAGCTGTTTTTT. This codes for CSVLGGGNTGELFF.

This clonotype was detected a few times. The chain is built from TRBV27 and TRBJ2-7; D call uncertain. The V end was cut by 4 bases, the J end by 2 bases, with 9 bases between. The CDR3 sequence is 13 residues long. Germline lookup yields CDR1 MNHEY and CDR2 SMNVEV (reference sequence). The CDR3 sequence: CASSSLGPYEQYF. CDR3 sequence (DNA): TGTGCCAGCAGTTCCCTAGGGCCCTACGAGCAGTACTTC.

The chain carries TRBV2 and TRBJ1-2; tentative D call: TRBD1 (5 bases). The CDR3 spans 14 residues. The V gene's germline CDR1 is SNHLY and CDR2 FYNNEI. Trimming took off 6 bases at V and 1 base at J, with 12 bases between the two ends. This CDR3 is CASSEQVNNYGYTF. Here the CDR3 DNA reads TGTGCCAGCAGCGAACAGGTGAATAACTATGGCTACACCTTC.

The chain carries TRBV10-3 and TRBJ1-1, with TRBD1 identical over 7 bases. V lost 6 bases, J lost 5 bases, and 15 bases stayed unmatched. The CDR3 covers 16 residues. Germline V gives CDR1 ENHRY, CDR2 SYGVKD. The CDR3 loop reads CAISPTGEGGFTEAFF. As DNA, the CDR3 is TGTGCCATCAGCCCCACAGGGGAGGGAGGTTTTACTGAAGCTTTCTTT.

This clonotype was observed a few times. The V gene is TRBV6-1, the J gene TRBJ1-2; 9 bases are shared with TRBD1. Germline-derived CDR1 and CDR2 are MNHNS and SASEGT. The CDR3 is 14 amino acids. V gave up 3 bases and J gave up 8 bases; unmatched junction bases: 7. The chain's CDR3 is CASSDWGQGWGYTF. Written as DNA, the CDR3 is TGTGCCAGCAGTGACTGGGGACAGGGTTGGGGCTACACCTTC.

V and J are TRBV14 and TRBJ2-5; possibly TRBD2 for D (6 bases). The CDR3 loop spans 15 amino acids. Germline V gene lookup returns CDR1 SGHDN and CDR2 FVKESK. V dropped 1 base and J dropped 5 bases, with 14 bases sitting between them. The CDR3 region is CASSQGRGFGETQYF. CDR3 coding DNA: TGTGCCAGCAGCCAAGGTCGGGGGTTTGGGGAGACCCAGTACTTC.

This clonotype occurred a few times. This chain links TRBV11-3 with TRBJ1-5; D gene unclear. The germline CDR1 and CDR2 sequences are SGHNT and YENEEA. Trimming took off 1 base at V and 3 bases at J, with 7 bases between the two ends. The CDR3 runs to 14 residues. Written as DNA, the CDR3 is TGTGCCAGCAGCTTAGGACATTCCAATCAGCCCCAGCATTTT. This codes for CASSLGHSNQPQHF.